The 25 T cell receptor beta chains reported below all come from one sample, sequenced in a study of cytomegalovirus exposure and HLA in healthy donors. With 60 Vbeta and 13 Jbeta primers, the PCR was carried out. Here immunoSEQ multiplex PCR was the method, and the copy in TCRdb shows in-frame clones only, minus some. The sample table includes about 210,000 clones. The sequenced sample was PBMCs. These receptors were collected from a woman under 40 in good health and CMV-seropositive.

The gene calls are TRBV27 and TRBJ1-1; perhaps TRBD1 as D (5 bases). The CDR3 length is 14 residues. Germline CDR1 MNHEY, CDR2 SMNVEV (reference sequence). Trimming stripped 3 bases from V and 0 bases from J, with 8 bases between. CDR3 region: CASSFTDMNTEAFF. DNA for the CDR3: TGTGCCAGCAGTTTCACGGACATGAACACTGAAGCTTTCTTT.

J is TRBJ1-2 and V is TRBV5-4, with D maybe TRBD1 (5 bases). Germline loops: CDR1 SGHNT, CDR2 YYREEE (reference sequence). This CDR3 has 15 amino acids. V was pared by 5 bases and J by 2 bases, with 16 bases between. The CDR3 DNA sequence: TGTGCCAGCAGTCTGGGAGGGACGGGGAACTATGGCTACACCTTC. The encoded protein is CASSLGGTGNYGYTF.

CDR3 sequence: CASSGGTAYGYTF. The CDR3 region has the DNA TGTGCCAGCAGCGGCGGGACAGCCTATGGCTACACCTTC. V gene TRBV7-9 combines with J gene TRBJ1-2, with 7 bases aligning to TRBD1. Germline values: CDR1 SEHNR, CDR2 FQNEAQ (reference sequence). V lost 5 bases, J lost 4 bases, and 4 bases stayed unmatched. The CDR3 has 13 residues.

The CDR3 region is CASSLWTSGTDTQYF. Here the CDR3 DNA reads TGCGCCAGCAGCCTATGGACTAGCGGGACGGATACGCAGTATTTT. The rearrangement uses TRBV4-1 and TRBJ2-3; 12 nucleotides agree with TRBD2. The V segment lost 4 bases and the J segment 6 bases; nucleotides outside the gene matches: 5. Germline assignment: CDR1 MGHRA and CDR2 YSYEKL. This CDR3 has 15 amino acids.

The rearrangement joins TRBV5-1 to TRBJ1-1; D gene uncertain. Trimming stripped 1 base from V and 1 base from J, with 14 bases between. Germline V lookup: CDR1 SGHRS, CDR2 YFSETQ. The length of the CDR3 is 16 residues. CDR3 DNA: TGCGCCAGCAGCTTGAGGAGGACTCGGGGGAACACTGAAGCTTTCTTT. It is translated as CASSLRRTRGNTEAFF.

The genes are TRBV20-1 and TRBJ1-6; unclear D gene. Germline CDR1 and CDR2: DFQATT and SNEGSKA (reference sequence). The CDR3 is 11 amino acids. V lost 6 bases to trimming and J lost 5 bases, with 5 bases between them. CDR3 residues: CSAQNNSPLHF. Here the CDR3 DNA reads TGCAGTGCGCAGAATAATTCACCCCTCCACTTT.

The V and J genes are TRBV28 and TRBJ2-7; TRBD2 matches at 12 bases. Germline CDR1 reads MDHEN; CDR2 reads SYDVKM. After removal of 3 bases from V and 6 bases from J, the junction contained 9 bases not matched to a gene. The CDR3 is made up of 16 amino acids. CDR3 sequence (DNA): TGTGCCAGCAGTTTTCTGACTAGCGGGAGAGGGGGCGAGCAGTACTTC. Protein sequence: CASSFLTSGRGGEQYF.

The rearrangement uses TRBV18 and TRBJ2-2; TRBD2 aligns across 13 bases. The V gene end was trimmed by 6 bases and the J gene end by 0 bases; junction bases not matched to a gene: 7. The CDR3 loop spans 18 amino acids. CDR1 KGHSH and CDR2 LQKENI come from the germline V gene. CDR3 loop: CASSSTSGGRTNTGELFF. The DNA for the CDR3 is TGTGCCAGCTCGTCGACTAGCGGGGGGCGGACGAACACCGGGGAGCTGTTTTTT.

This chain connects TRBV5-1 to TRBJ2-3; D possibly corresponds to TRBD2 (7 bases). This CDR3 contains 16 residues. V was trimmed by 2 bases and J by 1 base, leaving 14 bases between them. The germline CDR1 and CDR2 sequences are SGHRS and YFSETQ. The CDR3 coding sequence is TGCGCCAGCAGCTTAGGGGGGGGGCAAGGCACAGATACGCAGTATTTT. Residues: CASSLGGGQGTDTQYF.

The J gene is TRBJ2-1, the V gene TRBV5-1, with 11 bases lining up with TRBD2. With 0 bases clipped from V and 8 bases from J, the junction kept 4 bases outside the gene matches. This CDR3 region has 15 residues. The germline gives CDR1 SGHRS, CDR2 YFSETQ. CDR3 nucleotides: TGCGCCAGCAGCTTGGGACTAGCGGGAAGAGATGAGCAGTTCTTC. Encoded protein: CASSLGLAGRDEQFF.

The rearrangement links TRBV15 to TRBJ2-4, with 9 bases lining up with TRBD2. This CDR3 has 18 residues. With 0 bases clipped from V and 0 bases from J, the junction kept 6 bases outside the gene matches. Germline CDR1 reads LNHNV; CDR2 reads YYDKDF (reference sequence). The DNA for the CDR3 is TGTGCCACCAGCAGAGATTACGGGCGGGGGGGAGCCAAAAACATTCAGTACTTC. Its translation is CATSRDYGRGGAKNIQYF.

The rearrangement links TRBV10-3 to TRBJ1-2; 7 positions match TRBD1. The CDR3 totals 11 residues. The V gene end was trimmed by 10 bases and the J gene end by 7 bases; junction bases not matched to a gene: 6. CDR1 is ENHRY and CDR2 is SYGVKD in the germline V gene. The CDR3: CATTTGTGYTF. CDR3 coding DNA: TGTGCCACGACGACAGGGACTGGCTACACCTTC.

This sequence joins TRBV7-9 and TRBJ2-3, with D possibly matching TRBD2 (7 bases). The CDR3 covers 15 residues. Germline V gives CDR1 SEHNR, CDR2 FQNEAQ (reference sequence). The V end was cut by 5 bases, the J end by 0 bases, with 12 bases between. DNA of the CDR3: TGTGCCAGCAGCCGGGGGGCATCTAGCACAGATACGCAGTATTTT. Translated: CASSRGASSTDTQYF.

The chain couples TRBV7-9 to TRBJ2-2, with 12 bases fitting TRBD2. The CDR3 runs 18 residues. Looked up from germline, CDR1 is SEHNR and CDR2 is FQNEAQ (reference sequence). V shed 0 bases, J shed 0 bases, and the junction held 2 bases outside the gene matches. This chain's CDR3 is CASSLAASGGANTGELFF. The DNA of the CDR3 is TGTGCCAGCAGCTTAGCGGCTAGCGGGGGGGCGAACACCGGGGAGCTGTTTTTT.

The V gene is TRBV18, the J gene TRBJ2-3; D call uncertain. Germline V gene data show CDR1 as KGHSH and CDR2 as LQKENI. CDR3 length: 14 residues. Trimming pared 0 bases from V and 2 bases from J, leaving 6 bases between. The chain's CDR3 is CASSPPADTDTQYF. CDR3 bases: TGTGCCAGCTCACCACCGGCGGACACAGATACGCAGTATTTT.

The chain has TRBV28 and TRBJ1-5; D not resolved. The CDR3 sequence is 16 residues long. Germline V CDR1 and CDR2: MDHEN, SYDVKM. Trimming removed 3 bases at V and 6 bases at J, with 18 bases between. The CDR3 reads CASSLARGSGGQPQHF. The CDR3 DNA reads TGTGCCAGCAGTTTGGCCCGAGGCTCTGGTGGTCAGCCCCAGCATTTT.

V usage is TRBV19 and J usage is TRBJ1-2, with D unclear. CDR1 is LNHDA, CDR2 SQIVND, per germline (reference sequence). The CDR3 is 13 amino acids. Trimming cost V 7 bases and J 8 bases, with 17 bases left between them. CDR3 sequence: CASTQTWADGYTF. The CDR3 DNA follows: TGTGCCAGTACCCAAACTTGGGCAGACGGCTACACCTTC. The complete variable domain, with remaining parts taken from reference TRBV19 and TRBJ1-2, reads DGGITQSPKYLFRKEGQNVTLSCEQNLNHDAMYWYRQDPGQGLRLIYYSQIVNDFQKGDIAEGYSVSREKKESFPLTVTSAQKNPTAFYLCASTQTWADGYTFGSGTRLTVV.

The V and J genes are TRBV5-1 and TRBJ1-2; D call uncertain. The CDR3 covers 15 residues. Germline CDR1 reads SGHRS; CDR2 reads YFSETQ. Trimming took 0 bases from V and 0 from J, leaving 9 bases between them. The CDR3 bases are TGCGCCAGCAGCTTGGGGTCCGCTACTAACTATGGCTACACCTTC. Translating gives CASSLGSATNYGYTF.

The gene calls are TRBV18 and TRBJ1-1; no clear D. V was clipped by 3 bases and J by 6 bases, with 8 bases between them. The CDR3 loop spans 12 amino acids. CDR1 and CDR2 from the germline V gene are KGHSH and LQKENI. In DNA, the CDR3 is TGTGCCAGCTCACCTGGGAGAGCTGAAGCTTTCTTT. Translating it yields CASSPGRAEAFF. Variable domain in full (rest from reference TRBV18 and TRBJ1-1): NAGVMQNPRHLVRRRGQEARLRCSPMKGHSHVYWYRQLPEEGLKFMVYLQKENIIDESGMPKERFSAEFPKEGPSILRIQQVVRGDSAAYFCASSPGRAEAFFGQGTRLTVV.

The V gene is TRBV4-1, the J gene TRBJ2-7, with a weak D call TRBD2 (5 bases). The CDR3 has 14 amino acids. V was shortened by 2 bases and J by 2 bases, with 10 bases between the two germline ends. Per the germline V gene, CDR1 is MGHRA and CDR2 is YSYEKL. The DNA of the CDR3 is TGCGCCAGCAGCCAAATCGGGGTCCCCTACGAGCAGTACTTC. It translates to CASSQIGVPYEQYF.

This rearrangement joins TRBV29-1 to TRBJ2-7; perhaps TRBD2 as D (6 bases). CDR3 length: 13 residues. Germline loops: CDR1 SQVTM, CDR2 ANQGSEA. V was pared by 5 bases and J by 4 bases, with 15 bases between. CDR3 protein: CSVNPGLGYEQYF. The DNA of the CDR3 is TGCAGCGTTAACCCGGGACTGGGGTACGAGCAGTACTTC.

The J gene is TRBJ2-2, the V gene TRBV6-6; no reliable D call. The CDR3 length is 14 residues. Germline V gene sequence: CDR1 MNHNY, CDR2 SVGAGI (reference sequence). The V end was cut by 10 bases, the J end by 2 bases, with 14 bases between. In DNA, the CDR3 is TGTGCCACCTTGCGGAGCCCAAACACCGGGGAGCTGTTTTTT. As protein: CATLRSPNTGELFF.

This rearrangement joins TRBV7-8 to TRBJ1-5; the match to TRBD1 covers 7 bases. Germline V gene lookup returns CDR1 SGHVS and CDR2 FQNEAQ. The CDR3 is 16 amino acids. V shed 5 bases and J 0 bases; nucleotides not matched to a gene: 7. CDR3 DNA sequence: TGTGCCAGCAGCCTCGGTTACAGGGGTAGCAATCAGCCCCAGCATTTT. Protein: CASSLGYRGSNQPQHF.

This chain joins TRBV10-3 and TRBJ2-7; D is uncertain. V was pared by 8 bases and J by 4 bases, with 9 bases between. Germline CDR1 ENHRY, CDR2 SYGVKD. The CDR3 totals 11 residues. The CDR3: CAIGPAYEQYF. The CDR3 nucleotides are TGTGCCATCGGGCCAGCTTACGAGCAGTACTTC.

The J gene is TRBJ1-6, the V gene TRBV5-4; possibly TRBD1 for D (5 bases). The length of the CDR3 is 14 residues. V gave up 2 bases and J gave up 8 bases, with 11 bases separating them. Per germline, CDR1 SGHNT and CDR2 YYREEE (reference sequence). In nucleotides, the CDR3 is TGTGCCAGCAGCTTAGCCAGGGTGGATTCACCCCTCCACTTT. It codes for CASSLARVDSPLHF. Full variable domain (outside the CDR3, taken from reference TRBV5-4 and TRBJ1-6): ETGVTQSPTHLIKTRGQQVTLRCSSQSGHNTVSWYQQALGQGPQFIFQYYREEENGRGNFPPRFSGLQFPNYSSELNVNALELDDSALYLCASSLARVDSPLHFGNGTRLTVT.